The clone carrying this T cell receptor (beta chain) came up a few times. The antigen is not known. This CDR3 has 12 residues. Germline V gene data show CDR1 as SEHNR and CDR2 as FQNEAQ (reference sequence). The V end lost 3 bases, the J end lost 8 bases, and 8 bases lay between the germline ends. This record comes from a study of blood T cells in healthy people across ages. Looking at the study overall: Roughly one uniquely barcoded beta molecule per two T cells was captured. Broader study findings: Diversity was higher, and naive CD4+ cells more numerous, in long-lived donors than in aged donors.

With a J-beta primer mix and a sample-barcoded 5' primer, a second PCR ran roughly 6 to 12 cycles. A tag from a template-switch adaptor with 12 random nucleotides marked each cDNA molecule. MiXCR was run by TCRdb on the 5' RACE reads, yielding one entry per CDR3 protein. The sample holds roughly 500,000 distinct CDR3 sequences, 27% seen once. Researchers collected about 10 milliliters of peripheral blood from every single donor. The receptor's source is a woman in her 70s in good health. Sequenced material: blood. This chain joins TRBV7-9 and TRBJ2-1; D is uncertain. Here the CDR3 DNA reads TGTGCCAGCAGCTTGGTAGCCCATGAGCAGTTCTTC. This encodes CASSLVAHEQFF.